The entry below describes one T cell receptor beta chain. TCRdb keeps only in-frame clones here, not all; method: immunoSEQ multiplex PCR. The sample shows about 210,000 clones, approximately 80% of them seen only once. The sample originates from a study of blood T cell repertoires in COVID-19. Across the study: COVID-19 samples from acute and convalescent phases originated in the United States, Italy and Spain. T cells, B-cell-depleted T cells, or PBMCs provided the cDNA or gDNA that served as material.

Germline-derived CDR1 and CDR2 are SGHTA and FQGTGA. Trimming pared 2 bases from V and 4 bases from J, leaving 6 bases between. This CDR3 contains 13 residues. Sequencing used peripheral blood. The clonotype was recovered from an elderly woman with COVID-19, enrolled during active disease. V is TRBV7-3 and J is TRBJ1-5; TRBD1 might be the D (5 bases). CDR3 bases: TGTGCCAGCAGCTTACAGGGTAATCAGCCCCAGCATTTT. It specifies CASSLQGNQPQHF.